These 25 T cell receptor beta chains came from one sample sequenced in a study of T-cell reconstitution after alpha-beta-depleted transplantation in children. Unique molecular identifiers were built into the TCRbeta library. TCRdb used MiXCR to reprocess the PCR reads, holding one entry per CDR3 protein. In the table there are some 200,000 distinct CDR3 sequences, just under 6.5% of which are singletons. The sample consisted of PBMCs, taken before TCRalphabeta/CD19-depleted stem cell transplant. Receptor source: a girl less than two years old with combined immunodeficiency, due to receive a stem cell transplant.

This clonotype was seen repeatedly, ten times or more. This chain links TRBV20-1 with TRBJ2-3; 9 bases fit TRBD2. The CDR3 has 15 amino acids. CDR1 is DFQATT and CDR2 is SNEGSKA in the germline V gene (reference sequence). V shed 4 bases, J shed 2 bases, and the junction held 7 bases outside the gene matches. CDR3 in DNA: TGCAGTGCTATAGACCTAGCGGGGAACACAGATACGCAGTATTTT. It translates to CSAIDLAGNTDTQYF.

This clonotype was seen repeatedly, ten times or more. The genes are TRBV3-1 and TRBJ2-3; D remains unclear. This CDR3 contains 14 residues. Trimming removed 2 bases from V and 0 bases from J, with 6 bases in between. Germline CDR1 reads LGHDT; CDR2 reads YNNKEL (reference sequence). The chain's CDR3 is CASSQTGSTDTQYF. CDR3 nucleotide sequence: TGTGCCAGCAGCCAAACCGGGAGCACAGATACGCAGTATTTT.

Ten or more counts support this clonotype. An end of the junction does not agree with germline; a read error may underlie this. This sequence joins TRBV29-1 and TRBJ1-2, with 8 nucleotides matching TRBD1. This CDR3 spans 12 amino acids. CDR1 is SQVTM and CDR2 is ANQGSEA in the germline V gene. The chain's CDR3 is CSAEQGDYGYTF. The CDR3 DNA reads TGCAGCGCTGAACAGGGGGACTATGGCTACACCTTC.

On this clonotype itself: A read error may be the cause here, since a much bigger clone is one base away. The genes are TRBV24-1 and TRBJ2-2; no reliable D call. Looked up from germline, CDR1 is KGHDR and CDR2 is SFDVKD. The CDR3 length is 19 residues. V was pared by 5 bases and J by 3 bases, with 24 bases between. Here the CDR3 reads CATSAAYGVKGSYTGELFF. In DNA, the CDR3 is TGTGCCACCAGTGCGGCGTATGGGGTGAAAGGATCTTACACCGGGGAGCTGTTTTTT.

This clonotype was seen a handful of times. The CDR3 coding sequence is TGTGCCAGCAGCTCGTTTGGGGACATCAGTTTCGGGGAGCTGTTTTTT. Translating it yields CASSSFGDISFGELFF. This rearrangement joins TRBV7-2 to TRBJ2-2, with D possibly matching TRBD1 (6 bases). CDR1 is SGHTA and CDR2 is FQGNSA in the germline V gene. The CDR3 has 16 residues. V was shortened by 4 bases and J by 7 bases, with 19 bases between the two germline ends.

There are many counts of this clonotype. The DNA of the CDR3 is TGTGCCAGCAGCAAACTCAGGGGGACTCGGAGCGACGAGCAGTACTTC. Translated: CASSKLRGTRSDEQYF. The chain recombines TRBV7-9 with TRBJ2-7, with D perhaps TRBD1 (7 bases). CDR1 and CDR2 (germline): SEHNR, FQNEAQ (reference sequence). Trimming stripped 5 bases from V and 5 bases from J, with 22 bases between. The CDR3 contains 16 residues.

This clonotype was found many times. The J gene is TRBJ2-7, the V gene TRBV10-3; 9 nucleotides agree with TRBD2. The V and J ends lost 0 bases and 4 bases, in that order; junction bases with no gene match: 7. The CDR3 length is 16 residues. Germline V gene lookup returns CDR1 ENHRY and CDR2 SYGVKD. Here the CDR3 reads CAISESSLAGRYEQYF. Here the CDR3 DNA reads TGTGCCATCAGTGAGTCGAGTCTAGCGGGAAGGTACGAGCAGTACTTC.

Ten or more counts support this clonotype. V is TRBV7-2 and J is TRBJ2-7; no clear D. Germline loops: CDR1 SGHTA, CDR2 FQGNSA. V was clipped by 1 base and J by 2 bases, with 6 bases between them. The CDR3 is made up of 13 amino acids. CDR3 sequence (DNA): TGTGCCAGCAGCTTAGTCATTACCTACGAGCAGTACTTC. Translating it yields CASSLVITYEQYF.

There are many counts of this clonotype. V gene TRBV12-5 combines with J gene TRBJ2-1; D perhaps matches TRBD2 (7 bases). Trimming removed 8 bases from V and 1 base from J, with 21 bases in between. The CDR3 spans 17 residues. CDR1 LGHNT and CDR2 FRNRAP come from the germline V gene. The CDR3, as DNA: TGTGCTAGTAGCCCAACACTAGGGGGGGCGTCCTACAATGAGCAGTTCTTC. The encoded protein is CASSPTLGGASYNEQFF.

The table lists this clonotype with many counts. The rearrangement links TRBV25-1 to TRBJ2-3, with D hard to call. The CDR3 has 13 residues. V lost 3 bases to trimming and J lost 6 bases, with 10 bases between them. The germline V gene encodes CDR1 MGHDK and CDR2 SYGVNS. The CDR3: CASSDPAGDTQYF. The CDR3 region has the DNA TGTGCCAGCAGTGACCCGGCTGGGGATACGCAGTATTTT.

V gene TRBV12-3 or TRBV12-4 combines with J gene TRBJ2-3, with D possibly TRBD2 on 6 matching bases. The CDR3 length is 16 residues. With 3 bases removed from V and 2 bases from J, the gap between germline ends came to 15 bases. CDR3 amino acids: CASSLLIGLYTDTQYF. The CDR3 region has the DNA TGTGCCAGCAGTTTGCTAATCGGACTATACACAGATACGCAGTATTTT.

This clonotype was seen ten or more times. This chain links TRBV7-2 with TRBJ1-5; D is possibly TRBD1 (6 bases). V was cut by 5 bases and J by 0 bases, with 11 bases left in between. Germline V CDR1 and CDR2: SGHTA, FQGNSA. This CDR3 is 15 amino acids long. CDR3 in amino acids: CASSGSGDSNQPQHF. The CDR3 DNA is TGTGCCAGCAGCGGCTCAGGGGATAGCAATCAGCCCCAGCATTTT.

The chain joins TRBV15 to TRBJ2-7; possible D gene TRBD1, 6 bases. The length of the CDR3 is 17 residues. Germline V gives CDR1 LNHNV, CDR2 YYDKDF (reference sequence). Trimming removed 5 bases from V and 0 bases from J, with 20 bases in between. The CDR3 is CATSPKIQGPLSYEQYF. CDR3 bases: TGTGCCACCAGCCCAAAAATACAGGGCCCTCTCTCCTACGAGCAGTACTTC.

This clonotype appeared many times. The V gene is TRBV13, the J gene TRBJ2-5; TRBD1 matches 10 bases. The germline V gene encodes CDR1 PRHDT and CDR2 FYEKMQ (reference sequence). Trimming removed 3 bases from V and 4 bases from J; junction bases left unmatched: 8. CDR3 length equals 16 residues. The CDR3 coding sequence is TGTGCCAGCAGCTTGACAGGGGGCGCCCCGGCAGAGACCCAGTACTTC. This encodes CASSLTGGAPAETQYF.

This clonotype was seen at least ten times. The chain recombines TRBV10-3 with TRBJ1-1; D is possibly TRBD1 (6 bases). V lost 6 bases and J lost 1, with 15 bases in between. This CDR3 has 15 amino acids. Germline loops: CDR1 ENHRY, CDR2 SYGVKD. The CDR3 nucleotides read TGTGCCATCAGGGACGGGGGGGCCGAGAACACTGAAGCTTTCTTT. Its translation: CAIRDGGAENTEAFF.

This clonotype was detected a few times. The chain has TRBV28 and TRBJ2-1; 11 bases match TRBD2. Germline V gene data show CDR1 as MDHEN and CDR2 as SYDVKM. The CDR3 totals 16 residues. V shed 4 bases and J 10 bases; nucleotides not matched to a gene: 12. CDR3 nucleotide sequence: TGTGCCAGCAGTTCATTAGCGGGAGGGCCATTAGCGGAGCAGTTCTTC. It is translated as CASSSLAGGPLAEQFF. Based on the CDR3 plus reference TRBV28 and TRBJ2-1, the full variable domain is DVKVTQSSRYLVKRTGEKVFLECVQDMDHENMFWYRQDPGLGLRLIYFSYDVKMKEKGDIPEGYSVSREKKERFSLILESASTNQTSMYLCASSSLAGGPLAEQFFGPGTRLTVL.

This clonotype was recorded many times. V usage is TRBV12-3 or TRBV12-4 and J usage is TRBJ2-6; D ambiguous. With 5 bases removed from V and 4 bases from J, the gap between germline ends came to 9 bases. The length of the CDR3 is 14 residues. This CDR3 reads CASSPRTGANVLTF. CDR3 DNA sequence: TGTGCCAGCAGTCCCCGTACCGGGGCCAACGTCCTGACTTTC.

V gene TRBV29-1 combines with J gene TRBJ1-2; 10 bases fit TRBD1. V gave up 7 bases and J gave up 6 bases; unmatched junction bases: 8. Per the germline V gene, CDR1 is SQVTM and CDR2 is ANQGSEA. CDR3 length equals 13 residues. CDR3 in DNA: TGCAGCGGATCTCCCGGGACAGGGGATGGCTACACCTTC. This encodes CSGSPGTGDGYTF.

J is TRBJ1-4 and V is TRBV11-2, with 7 nucleotides matching TRBD1. There are 18 residues in the CDR3. Per germline, CDR1 SGHAT and CDR2 FQNNGV. J was trimmed by 0 bases and V by 1 base; bases with no gene match: 8. CDR3 loop: CASSLGGQNVATNEKLFF. Written as DNA, the CDR3 is TGTGCCAGCAGCTTAGGGGGACAGAACGTTGCAACTAATGAAAAACTGTTTTTT.

This clonotype was counted at least ten times. The chain combines TRBV15 with TRBJ2-1; D unclear. V lost 1 base and J 9 bases, leaving 10 bases between the germline ends. CDR1 is LNHNV and CDR2 is YYDKDF in the germline V gene (reference sequence). This CDR3 contains 13 residues. The CDR3 DNA is TGTGCCACCAGCAGAGTAGACCTTGGTGAGCAGTTCTTC. The encoded protein is CATSRVDLGEQFF.

This clonotype was seen ten or more times. V is TRBV6-2 or TRBV6-3 and J is TRBJ2-1; 10 nucleotides agree with TRBD2. The J segment lost 4 bases and the V segment lost 6 bases, leaving 9 bases of the junction unmatched. The CDR3 runs to 16 residues. Germline CDR1 MNHEY, CDR2 SVGEGT. The CDR3, as DNA: TGTGCCAGCAGGTCTTATAGCGGGGGGTTTTACAATGAGCAGTTCTTC. It specifies CASRSYSGGFYNEQFF.

This clonotype has a count of ten or more. The rearrangement joins TRBV7-9 to TRBJ1-2, with unresolved D. V lost 2 bases and J lost 2, with 6 bases in between. Germline assignment: CDR1 SEHNR and CDR2 FQNEAQ (reference sequence). There are 13 residues in the CDR3. In DNA, the CDR3 is TGTGCCAGCAGCTTACAGGTCAACTATGGCTACACCTTC. This sequence encodes CASSLQVNYGYTF.

This clonotype was recorded at least ten times. The gene calls are TRBV12-3 or TRBV12-4 and TRBJ1-1, with D unresolved. V was trimmed by 3 bases and J by 0 bases, leaving 8 bases between them. The CDR3 totals 14 residues. The CDR3 DNA follows: TGTGCCAGCAGTTTTCGGGGAATGAACACTGAAGCTTTCTTT. Protein: CASSFRGMNTEAFF.

There are many counts of this clonotype. V usage is TRBV7-9 and J usage is TRBJ2-5, with 9 bases aligning to TRBD1. The length of the CDR3 is 16 residues. Germline lookup yields CDR1 SEHNR and CDR2 FQNEAQ (reference sequence). V gave up 0 bases and J gave up 5 bases; unmatched junction bases: 7. The chain's CDR3 is CASSLALQGARETQYF. In DNA, the CDR3 is TGTGCCAGCAGCTTAGCCCTACAGGGGGCGCGTGAGACCCAGTACTTC.

This clonotype was recorded at least ten times. J is TRBJ2-7 and V is TRBV28; 7 bases match TRBD2. The trim removed 2 bases at V and 0 bases at J, leaving 4 bases unmatched. Germline V gene data show CDR1 as MDHEN and CDR2 as SYDVKM. The CDR3 is 15 residues long. In DNA, the CDR3 is TGTGCCAGCAGTTTAGCTCCTAGCGGCTCCTACGAGCAGTACTTC. Translated: CASSLAPSGSYEQYF.